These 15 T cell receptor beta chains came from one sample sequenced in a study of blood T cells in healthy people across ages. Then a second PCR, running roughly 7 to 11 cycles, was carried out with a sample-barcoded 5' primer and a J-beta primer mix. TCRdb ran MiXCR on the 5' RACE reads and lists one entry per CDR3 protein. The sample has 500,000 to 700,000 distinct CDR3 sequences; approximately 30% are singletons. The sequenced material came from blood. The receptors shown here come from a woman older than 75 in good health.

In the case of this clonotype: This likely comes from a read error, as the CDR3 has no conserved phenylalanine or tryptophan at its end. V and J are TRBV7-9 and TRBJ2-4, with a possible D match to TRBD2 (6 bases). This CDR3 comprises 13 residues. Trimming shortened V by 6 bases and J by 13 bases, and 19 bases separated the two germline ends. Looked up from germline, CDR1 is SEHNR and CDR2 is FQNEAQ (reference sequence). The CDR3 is CASRLTLSGEQYC. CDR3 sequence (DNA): TGTGCCAGCAGGCTTACACTTTCGGGGGAGCAGTACTGC.

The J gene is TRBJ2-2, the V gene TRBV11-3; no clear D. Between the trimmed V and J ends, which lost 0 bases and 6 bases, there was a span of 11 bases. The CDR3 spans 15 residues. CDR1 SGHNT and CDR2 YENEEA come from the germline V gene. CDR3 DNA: TGTGCCAGCAGCTTAGATCTAAGTGGACCCGGGGAGCTGTTTTTT. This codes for CASSLDLSGPGELFF.

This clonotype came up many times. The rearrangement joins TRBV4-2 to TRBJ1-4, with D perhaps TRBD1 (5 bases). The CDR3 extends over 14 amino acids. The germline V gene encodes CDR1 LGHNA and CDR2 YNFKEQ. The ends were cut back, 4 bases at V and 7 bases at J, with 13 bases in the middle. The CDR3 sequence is CASSPEARGEKLFF. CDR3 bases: TGTGCCAGCAGCCCCGAGGCGAGGGGTGAAAAACTGTTTTTT.

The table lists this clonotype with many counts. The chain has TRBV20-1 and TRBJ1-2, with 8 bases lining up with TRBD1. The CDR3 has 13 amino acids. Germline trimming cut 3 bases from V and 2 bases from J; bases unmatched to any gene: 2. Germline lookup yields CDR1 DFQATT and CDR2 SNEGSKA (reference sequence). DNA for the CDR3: TGCAGTGCTAGGCAGGGGGCGAACTATGGCTACACCTTC. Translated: CSARQGANYGYTF.

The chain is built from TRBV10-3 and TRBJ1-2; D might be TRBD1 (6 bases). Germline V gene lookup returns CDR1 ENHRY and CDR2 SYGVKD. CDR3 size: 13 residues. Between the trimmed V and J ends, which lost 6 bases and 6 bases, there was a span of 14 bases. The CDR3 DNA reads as TGTGCCATCAGGGGACCGGGGGCCGATGGCTACACCTTC. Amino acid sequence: CAIRGPGADGYTF.

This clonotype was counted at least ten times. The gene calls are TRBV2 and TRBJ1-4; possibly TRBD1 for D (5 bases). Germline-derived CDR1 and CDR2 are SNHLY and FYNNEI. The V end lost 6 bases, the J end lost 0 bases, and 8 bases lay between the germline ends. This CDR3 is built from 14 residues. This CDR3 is CASRTAATNEKLFF. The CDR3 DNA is TGTGCCAGCAGGACAGCCGCAACTAATGAAAAACTGTTTTTT.

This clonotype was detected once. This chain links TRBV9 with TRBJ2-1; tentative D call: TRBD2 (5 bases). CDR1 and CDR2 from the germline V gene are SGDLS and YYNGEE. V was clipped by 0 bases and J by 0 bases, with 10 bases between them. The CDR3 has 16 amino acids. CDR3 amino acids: CASSVGGSVSYNEQFF. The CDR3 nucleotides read TGTGCCAGCAGCGTAGGAGGGTCAGTCTCCTACAATGAGCAGTTCTTC.

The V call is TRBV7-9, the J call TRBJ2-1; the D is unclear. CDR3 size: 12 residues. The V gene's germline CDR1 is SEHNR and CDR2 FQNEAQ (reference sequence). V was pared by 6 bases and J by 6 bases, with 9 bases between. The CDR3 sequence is CASRPDGNEQFF. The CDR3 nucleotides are TGTGCCAGCAGGCCGGACGGCAATGAGCAGTTCTTC.

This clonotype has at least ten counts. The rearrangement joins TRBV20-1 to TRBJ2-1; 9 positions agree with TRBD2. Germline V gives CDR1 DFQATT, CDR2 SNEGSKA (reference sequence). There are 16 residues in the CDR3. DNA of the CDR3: TGCAGCCTAGCTAGGGCGGGGGGGCCTGGCTACAATGAGCAGTTCTTC. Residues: CSLARAGGPGYNEQFF.

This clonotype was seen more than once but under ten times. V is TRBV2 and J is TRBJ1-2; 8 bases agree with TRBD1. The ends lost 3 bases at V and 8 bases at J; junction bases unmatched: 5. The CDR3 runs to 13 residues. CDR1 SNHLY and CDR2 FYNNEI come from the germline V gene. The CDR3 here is CASSEDRVWGYTF. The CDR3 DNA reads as TGTGCCAGCAGTGAGGACAGGGTATGGGGCTACACCTTC.

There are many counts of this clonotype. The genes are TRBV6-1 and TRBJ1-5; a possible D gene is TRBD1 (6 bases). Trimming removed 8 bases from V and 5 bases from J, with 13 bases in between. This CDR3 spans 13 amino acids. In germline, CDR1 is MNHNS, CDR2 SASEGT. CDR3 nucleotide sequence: TGTGCCAGCTTGTGGTCAGGGGATCAGCCCCAGCATTTT. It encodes CASLWSGDQPQHF.

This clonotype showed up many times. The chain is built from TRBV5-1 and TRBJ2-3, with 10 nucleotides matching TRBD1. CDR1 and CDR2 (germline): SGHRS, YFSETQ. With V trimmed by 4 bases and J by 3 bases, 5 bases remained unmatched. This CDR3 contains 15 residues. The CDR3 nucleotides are TGCGCCAGCAGCCCTAGGACAGGGGGGACAGATACGCAGTATTTT. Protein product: CASSPRTGGTDTQYF.

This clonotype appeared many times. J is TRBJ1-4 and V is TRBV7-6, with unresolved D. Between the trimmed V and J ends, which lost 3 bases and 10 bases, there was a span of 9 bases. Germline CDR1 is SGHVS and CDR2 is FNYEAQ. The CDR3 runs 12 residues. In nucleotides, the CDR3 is TGTGCCAGCAGCTTTGAGTCGGGAAAACTGTTTTTT. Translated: CASSFESGKLFF.

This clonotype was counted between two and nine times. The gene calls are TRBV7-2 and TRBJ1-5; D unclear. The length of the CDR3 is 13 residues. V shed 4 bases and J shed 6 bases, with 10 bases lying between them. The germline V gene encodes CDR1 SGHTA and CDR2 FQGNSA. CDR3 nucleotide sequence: TGTGCCAGCAGCTCCATGACTGGTCAGCCCCAGCATTTT. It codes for CASSSMTGQPQHF. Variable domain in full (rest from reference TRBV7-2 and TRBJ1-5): GAGVSQSPSNKVTEKGKDVELRCDPISGHTALYWYRQSLGQGLEFLIYFQGNSAPDKSGLPSDRFSAERTGGSVSTLTIQRTQQEDSAVYLCASSSMTGQPQHFGDGTRLSIL.

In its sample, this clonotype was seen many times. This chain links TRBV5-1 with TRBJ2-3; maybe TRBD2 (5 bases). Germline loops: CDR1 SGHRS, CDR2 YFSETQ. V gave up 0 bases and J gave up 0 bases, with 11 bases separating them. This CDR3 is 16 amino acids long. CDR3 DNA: TGCGCCAGCAGCTTGGAGGGTAGCGTAAGCACAGATACGCAGTATTTT. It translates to CASSLEGSVSTDTQYF.